Detailed here is one T cell receptor beta chain. The CDR3 totals 14 residues. V lost 9 bases, J lost 2 bases, and 9 bases stayed unmatched. Germline CDR1 reads SNHLY; CDR2 reads FYNNEI. This record belongs to a study of technical replicates of blood from a few donors. Clones were read by immunoSEQ multiplex PCR, and TCRdb kept only the in-frame ones, dropping some. There are 50,000 to 70,000 clones in the sample; 88% occur only once, and just over 4.5% lies in the top ten. The chain joins TRBV2 to TRBJ2-5; TRBD1 aligns across 7 bases. Sequenced sample: PBMCs. This sequence originates from a human donor in good health. Some clones in this sample may be carry-over from other donors' samples. The chain's CDR3 is CARGTEFLQETQYF. DNA of the CDR3: TGTGCCAGAGGGACAGAGTTTTTACAAGAGACCCAGTACTTC.